This T cell receptor (beta chain) was recorded in a study of T cell responses to AZD1222 COVID-19 vaccine. Study in general: Whether given at about 4 or about 12 weeks, second doses were pooled.

Study-level points and caveats: Spike as a whole was targeted by vaccine-associated CD4 TCRs, dominant at 160-218 and 743-854.

On this clone itself: Its target is unknown.

Trimming left V 0 bases short and J 6 bases short, with 19 bases between. Germline CDR1 reads SGHRS; CDR2 reads YFSETQ. This CDR3 region has 16 residues. Data came from immunoSEQ multiplex PCR; TCRdb stores just in-frame clones and leaves some out. Among 110,000 to 150,000 clones listed, roughly nine tenths were seen once. The J gene is TRBJ2-7, the V gene TRBV5-1; tentative D call: TRBD1 (5 bases). This TCR was sampled from an adult in good health. The material was peripheral blood, obtained on day 0 of AZD1222 vaccination. CDR3 residues: CASSLVIGQGGGEQYF. DNA of the CDR3: TGCGCCAGCAGCTTGGTGATCGGGCAGGGTGGCGGCGAGCAGTACTTC.